This TCR beta chain was identified during a study of shared clonotypes between healthy human individuals. Across the study: The donor pool was made up of two women and three men aged 18 to 49. Study-wide results and limits: When naive CD4 clonotypes were compared across several donors, around 5% were shared. Large sequencing depth failed to make sorted-subset sequencing complete, rarefaction showed.

Data came from immunoSEQ multiplex PCR; TCRdb stores just in-frame clones and leaves some out. The sample records 600,000 or so clones, about 98% being singletons. Details on this clone: Antigen: not known.

Naive CD8 isolation took CD45RO-negative cells positively selected for CCR7 and excluded terminally differentiated effector memory CD45RA+ cells. CDR1 SEHNR and CDR2 FQNEAQ come from the germline V gene (reference sequence). Trimming cost V 4 bases and J 2 bases; bases outside gene matches: 13. This CDR3 has 18 residues. The source of this sequence is a man aged 25 to 45 in good health. The chain joins TRBV7-9 to TRBJ1-1, with 10 bases aligning to TRBD1. The sequencing input was naive CD8+ T cells sorted from blood. CDR3 nucleotide sequence: TGTGCCAGCAGCTCCCTTGGGCCCCGGGACAGGGGAAACACTGAAGCTTTCTTT. This codes for CASSSLGPRDRGNTEAFF.